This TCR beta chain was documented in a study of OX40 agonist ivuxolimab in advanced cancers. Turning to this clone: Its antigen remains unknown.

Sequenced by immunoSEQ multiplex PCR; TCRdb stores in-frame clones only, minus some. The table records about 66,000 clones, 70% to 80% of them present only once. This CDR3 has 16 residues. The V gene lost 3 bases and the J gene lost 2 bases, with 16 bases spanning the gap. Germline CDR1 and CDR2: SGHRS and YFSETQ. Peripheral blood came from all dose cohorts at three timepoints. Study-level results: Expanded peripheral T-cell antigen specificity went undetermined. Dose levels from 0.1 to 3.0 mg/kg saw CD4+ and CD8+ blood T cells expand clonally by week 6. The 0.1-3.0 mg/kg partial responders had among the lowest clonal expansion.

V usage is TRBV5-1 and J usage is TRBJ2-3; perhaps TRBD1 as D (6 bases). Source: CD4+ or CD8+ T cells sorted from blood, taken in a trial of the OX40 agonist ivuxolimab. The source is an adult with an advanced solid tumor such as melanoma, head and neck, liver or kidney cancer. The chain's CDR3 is CASSWTTGRHTDTQYF. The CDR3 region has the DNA TGCGCCAGCAGCTGGACCACAGGGCGACACACAGATACGCAGTATTTT.